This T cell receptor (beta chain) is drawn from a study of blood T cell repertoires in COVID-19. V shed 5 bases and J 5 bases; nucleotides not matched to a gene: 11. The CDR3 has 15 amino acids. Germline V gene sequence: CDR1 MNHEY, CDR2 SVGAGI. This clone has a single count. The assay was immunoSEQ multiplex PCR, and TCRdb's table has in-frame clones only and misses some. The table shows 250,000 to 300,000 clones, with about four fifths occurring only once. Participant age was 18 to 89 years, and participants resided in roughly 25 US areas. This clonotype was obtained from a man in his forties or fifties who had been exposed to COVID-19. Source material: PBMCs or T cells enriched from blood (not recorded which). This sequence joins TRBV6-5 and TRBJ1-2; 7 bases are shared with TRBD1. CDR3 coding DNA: TGTGCCAGCAGTCTCACACCGGGACAGCTATATGGCTACACCTTC. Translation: CASSLTPGQLYGYTF.